This TCR beta chain was identified during a study of technical replicates of blood from four donors. Sequencing was performed with immunoSEQ multiplex PCR; in TCRdb, only in-frame clones are kept and a portion is missing. In the table there are 90,000 to 100,000 clones, 90% to 96% of which are singletons. This CDR3 contains 15 residues. The V gene's germline CDR1 is GTSNPN and CDR2 SVGIG (reference sequence). V lost 3 bases to trimming and J lost 3 bases; unmatched junction nucleotides: 11. Material: T cells isolated from PBMCs. The sequence derives from a human donor in good health. V gene TRBV30 combines with J gene TRBJ2-7, with TRBD1 matching over 7 bases. CDR3 sequence (DNA): TGTGCCTGGAGGCCCTGGGACAGCGAAAACTACGAGCAGTACTTC. Translating it yields CAWRPWDSENYEQYF.